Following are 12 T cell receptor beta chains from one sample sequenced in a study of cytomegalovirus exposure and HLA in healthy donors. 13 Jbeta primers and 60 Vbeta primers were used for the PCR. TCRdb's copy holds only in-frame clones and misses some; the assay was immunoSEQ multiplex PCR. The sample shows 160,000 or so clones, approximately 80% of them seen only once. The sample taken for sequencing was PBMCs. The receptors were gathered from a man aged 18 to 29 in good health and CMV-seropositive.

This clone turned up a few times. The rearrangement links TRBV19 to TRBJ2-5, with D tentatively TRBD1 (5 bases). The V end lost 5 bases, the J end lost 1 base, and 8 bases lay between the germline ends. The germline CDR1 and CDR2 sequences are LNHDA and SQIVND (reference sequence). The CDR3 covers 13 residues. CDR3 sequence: CASSWGPQETQYF. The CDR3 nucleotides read TGTGCCAGTAGTTGGGGCCCCCAAGAGACCCAGTACTTC.

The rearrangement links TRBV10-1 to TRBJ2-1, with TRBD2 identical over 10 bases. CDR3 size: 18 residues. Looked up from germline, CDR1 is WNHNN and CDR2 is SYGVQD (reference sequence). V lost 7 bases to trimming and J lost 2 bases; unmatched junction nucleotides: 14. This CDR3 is CASTPDGLAGDPYNEQFF. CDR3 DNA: TGCGCCAGCACTCCGGATGGGCTAGCGGGAGATCCCTACAATGAGCAGTTCTTC.

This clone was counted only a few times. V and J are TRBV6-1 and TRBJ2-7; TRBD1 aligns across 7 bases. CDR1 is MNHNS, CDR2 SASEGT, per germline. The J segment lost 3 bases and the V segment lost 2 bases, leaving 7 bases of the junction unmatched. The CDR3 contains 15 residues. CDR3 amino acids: CASSEMGRGYYEQYF. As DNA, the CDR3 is TGTGCCAGCAGTGAAATGGGCAGGGGGTACTACGAGCAGTACTTC.

CDR3 sequence reads: CASSLVAGTEAFF. DNA of the CDR3: TGTGCCAGCAGCTTGGTAGCCGGAACTGAAGCTTTCTTT. The J gene is TRBJ1-1, the V gene TRBV5-8; no clear D. Trimming cost V 0 bases and J 5 bases, with 8 bases left between them. Germline assignment: CDR1 SGHTS and CDR2 YDEGEE. The CDR3 covers 13 residues.

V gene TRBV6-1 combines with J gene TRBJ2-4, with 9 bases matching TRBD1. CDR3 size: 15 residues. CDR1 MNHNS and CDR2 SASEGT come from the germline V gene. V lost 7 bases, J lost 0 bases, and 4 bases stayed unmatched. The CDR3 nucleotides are TGTGCCAGCATCCACAGGGGGCTAGCCAAAAACATTCAGTACTTC. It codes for CASIHRGLAKNIQYF.

DNA of the CDR3: TGTGCCAGCAGCCAAGATCTTGGCAGGGGAAACTATGGCTACACCTTC. As protein: CASSQDLGRGNYGYTF. The chain uses TRBV14 and TRBJ1-2; perhaps TRBD1 as D (6 bases). Trimming took 0 bases from V and 2 from J, leaving 13 bases between them. This CDR3 has 16 residues. CDR1 SGHDN and CDR2 FVKESK come from the germline V gene.

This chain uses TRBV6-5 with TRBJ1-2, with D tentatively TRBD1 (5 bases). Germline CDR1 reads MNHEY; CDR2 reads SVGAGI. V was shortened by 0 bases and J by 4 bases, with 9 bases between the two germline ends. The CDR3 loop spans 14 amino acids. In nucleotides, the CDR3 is TGTGCCAGCAGTTACTCTGGGGGAGGCTATGGCTACACCTTC. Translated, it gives CASSYSGGGYGYTF.

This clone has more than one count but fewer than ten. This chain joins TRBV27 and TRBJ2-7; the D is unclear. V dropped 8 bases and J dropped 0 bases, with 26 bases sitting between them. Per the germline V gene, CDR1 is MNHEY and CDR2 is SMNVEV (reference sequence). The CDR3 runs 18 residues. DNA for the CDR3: TGTGCCAGCCGTAGGCTGGGCCCACCTCCTGGCTACTCCTACGAGCAGTACTTC. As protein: CASRRLGPPPGYSYEQYF.

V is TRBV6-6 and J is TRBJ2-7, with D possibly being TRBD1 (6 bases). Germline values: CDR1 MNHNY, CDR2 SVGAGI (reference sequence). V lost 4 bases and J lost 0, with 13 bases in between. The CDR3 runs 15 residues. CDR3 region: CASSLNRQASYEQYF. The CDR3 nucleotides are TGTGCCAGCAGTTTAAATCGACAGGCCTCCTACGAGCAGTACTTC.

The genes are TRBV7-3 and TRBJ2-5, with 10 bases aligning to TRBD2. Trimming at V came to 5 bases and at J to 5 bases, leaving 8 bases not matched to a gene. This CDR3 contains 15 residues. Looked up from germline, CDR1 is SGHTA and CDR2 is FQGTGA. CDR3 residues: CASSLGLAESETQYF. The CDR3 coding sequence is TGTGCCAGCAGCCTAGGACTAGCGGAGAGTGAGACCCAGTACTTC.

CDR3 DNA sequence: TGTGCCAGCAGCTTAGCGACCGTACAGGGGGTCGAGCAGTACTTC. This translates into CASSLATVQGVEQYF. The V gene is TRBV7-2, the J gene TRBJ2-7; 8 nucleotides agree with TRBD1. The germline CDR1 and CDR2 sequences are SGHTA and FQGNSA. The CDR3 consists of 15 residues. Unmatched junction bases numbered 7, after V lost 0 bases and J lost 6 bases.

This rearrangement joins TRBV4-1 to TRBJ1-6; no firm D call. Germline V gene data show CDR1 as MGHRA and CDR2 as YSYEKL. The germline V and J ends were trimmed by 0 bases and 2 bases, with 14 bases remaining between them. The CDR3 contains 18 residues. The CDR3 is CASSQDVIGGTYNSPLHF. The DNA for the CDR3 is TGCGCCAGCAGCCAAGATGTCATCGGAGGGACCTATAATTCACCCCTCCACTTT.